These T cell receptor beta chains were read from a single sample in a study of siplizumab effects on memory and regulatory T cells. TCRdb keeps only in-frame clones here, not all; method: immunoSEQ multiplex PCR. The profile covers some 110,000 clones, with 93% appearing a single time and about 0.32% taken by the ten largest. Sequenced input: CD4+ T cells sorted from blood. The receptors come from a human donor in good health. Each CDR3 is given with its conserved first and last residue. The D gene is left open where the match is weak. Clone size is given for some rows only: seen once, a few or many times, or a class if the clone is expanded.

>TRBJ2-5|.|TRBV30|TRBD2|14
TGTGCCTGGAGTGGGGGGGGATCCTTAGAGACCCAGTACTTC
CAWSGGGSLETQYF
>TRBJ2-2|once|TRBV7-2|.|16
TGTGCCAGCAGCCAGGCCGGACACGCAGGCACCGGGGAGCTGTTTTTT
CASSQAGHAGTGELFF
>TRBJ1-2|.|TRBV5-1|.|14
TGCGCCAGCAGGGGAGATACAGGTCTCTATGGCTACACCTTC
CASRGDTGLYGYTF
>TRBJ2-5|.|TRBV7-2|.|14
TGTGCCAGCAGCTTATGGTCGGGGCAAGAGACCCAGTACTTC
CASSLWSGQETQYF
>TRBJ2-7|.|TRBV9|TRBD1|16
TGTGCCAGCAGCACAACCCCTGGACAGGGACGGGACGAGCAGTACTTC
CASSTTPGQGRDEQYF
>TRBJ2-1|.|TRBV19|.|14
TGTGCCAGTTCCACGGGGGTGGCTGGGAATGAGCAGTTCTTC
CASSTGVAGNEQFF
>TRBJ2-1|.|TRBV15|.|16
TGTGCCACCAGCAGGGGCGTTGGGACCAACTACAATGAGCAGTTCTTC
CATSRGVGTNYNEQFF
>TRBJ1-6|.|TRBV11-3|.|14
TGTGCCAGCAGCCGCGGGAGCGGGAATTCACCCCTCCACTTT
CASSRGSGNSPLHF
>TRBJ2-7|.|TRBV5-1|.|12
TGCGCCAGCAGCTTGCAGGGATGGGAGCAGTACTTC
CASSLQGWEQYF
>TRBJ1-3|.|TRBV2|.|13
TGTGCCAGGCAGGGTGGCTCTGGAAACACCATATATTTT
CARQGGSGNTIYF
>TRBJ1-5|.|TRBV19|TRBD1|16
TGTGCCAGTAGTCCTAGACAGGGGAATAGCAATCAGCCCCAGCATTTT
CASSPRQGNSNQPQHF
>TRBJ1-1|few|TRBV7-6|.|13
TGTGCCAGCAAAGGACTCTTGAACACTGAAGCTTTCTTT
CASKGLLNTEAFF
>TRBJ2-7|.|TRBV15|.|15
TGTGCCACCAGCAGAGATCCCAGCGGAGGGTCCGAGCAGTACTTC
CATSRDPSGGSEQYF
>TRBJ2-5|.|TRBV4-1|.|13
TGCGCCAGCAGCCTCCAAGAGCAAGAGACCCAGTACTTC
CASSLQEQETQYF
>TRBJ1-5|.|TRBV6-5|.|14
TGTGCCAGCAGACCGGGACAAGCAAATCAGCCCCAGCATTTT
CASRPGQANQPQHF
>TRBJ1-2|.|TRBV19|TRBD1|17
TGTGCCAGTAGTCAGGGACAGGGGGGAAGCGCGCGCTATGGCTACACCTTC
CASSQGQGGSARYGYTF
>TRBJ2-3|.|TRBV7-9|.|13
TGTGCCAGCAGCCCCAGAGGACCGGATACGCAGTATTTT
CASSPRGPDTQYF
>TRBJ2-1|.|TRBV29-1|TRBD2|14
TGCAGCGTTGCTTTGAGCGGGGGGGCGAATGAGCAGTTCTTC
CSVALSGGANEQFF
>TRBJ1-1|.|TRBV5-4|TRBD1|15
TGTGCCAGCAGCTTTCCGGGACAGGGAGACACTGAAGCTTTCTTT
CASSFPGQGDTEAFF
>TRBJ1-2|.|TRBV11-2|.|13
TGTGCCAGCAGCTCCCGGGACAACTATGGCTACACCTTC
CASSSRDNYGYTF
>TRBJ2-1|.|TRBV2|.|14
TGTGCCAGCAGTGCCAGAGTACGCTACAATGAGCAGTTCTTC
CASSARVRYNEQFF